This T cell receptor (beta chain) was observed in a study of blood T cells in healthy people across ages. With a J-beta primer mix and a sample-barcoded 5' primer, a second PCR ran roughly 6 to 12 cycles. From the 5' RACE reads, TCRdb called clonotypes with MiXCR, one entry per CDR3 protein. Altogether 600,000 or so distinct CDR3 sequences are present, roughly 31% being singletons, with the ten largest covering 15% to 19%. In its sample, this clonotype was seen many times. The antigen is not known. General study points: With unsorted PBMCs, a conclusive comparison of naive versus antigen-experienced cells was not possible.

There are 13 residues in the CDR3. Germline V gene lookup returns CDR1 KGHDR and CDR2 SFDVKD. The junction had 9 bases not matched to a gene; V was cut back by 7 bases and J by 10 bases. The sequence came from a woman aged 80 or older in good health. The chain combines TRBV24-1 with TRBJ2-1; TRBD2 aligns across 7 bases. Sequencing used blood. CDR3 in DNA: TGTGCCACCAGCGCACCAGGGAGGGAAGAGCAGTTCTTC. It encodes CATSAPGREEQFF.